This T cell receptor (beta chain) was sequenced for a study of T cells in Graves' hyperthyroidism and ophthalmopathy. Amplification yielded TCR beta CDR3 regions, with RNA transcripts as the source. A first-round RT-PCR of the TCR CDR3 used the HTBI primer set. TCRdb independently ran MiXCR on the multiplex PCR reads; one entry per CDR3 protein. The sample contains some 490,000 distinct CDR3 sequences, 22% of which appear only once. The CDR3 spans 13 residues. Trimming left V 2 bases short and J 5 bases short, with 9 bases between. Germline values: CDR1 MDHEN, CDR2 SYDVKM. Ten or more counts support this clonotype. No antigen is known for it. Study observations and caveats: Blood held most thyroid clonotypes expanded above 0.001 frequency.

Sequencing was carried out using blood. This clonotype was obtained from a woman in her 70s with Graves' ophthalmopathy. The V call is TRBV28, the J call TRBJ1-1; D is undetermined. For the CDR3, the DNA is TGTGCCAGCAGTTTACGCTGGGTGACTGAAGCTTTCTTT. Translation: CASSLRWVTEAFF.